A single sample gave rise to the 27 T cell receptor beta chains below, sequenced in a study of OX40 agonist ivuxolimab in advanced cancers. Libraries were constructed by the immunoSEQ multiplex PCR assay. The table comes from immuneACCESS by way of TCRdb, which keeps in-frame sequences with V and J called. Part of the clones is missing from these tables; in studies checked, under half for an unresolved V gene and the rest for unknown reasons. Across this sample there are about 55,000 clones, with roughly 82% seen only once. The biggest ten clones account for 3.9% of the sample. This material consisted of CD4+ or CD8+ T cells sorted from blood, taken in a trial of the OX40 agonist ivuxolimab. These receptors were taken from an adult with an advanced solid tumor such as melanoma, head and neck, liver or kidney cancer.

This clone was seen only a few times. V usage is TRBV30 and J usage is TRBJ1-5; TRBD1 is a possible D gene (5 bases). Germline CDR1 reads GTSNPN; CDR2 reads SVGIG (reference sequence). V was pared by 8 bases and J by 7 bases, with 18 bases between. This CDR3 has 13 residues. CDR3 amino acids: CAPHGQGEQPQHF. DNA of the CDR3: TGTGCCCCACATGGCCAGGGAGAACAGCCCCAGCATTTT.

The gene calls are TRBV27 and TRBJ1-5, with no clear D. CDR3 size: 14 residues. The germline CDR1 and CDR2 sequences are MNHEY and SMNVEV (reference sequence). V was cut by 2 bases and J by 7 bases, with 12 bases left in between. CDR3 coding DNA: TGTGCCAGCAGTTTAGCCGGGGTCCGGCAGCCCCAGCATTTT. Residues: CASSLAGVRQPQHF.

The rearrangement links TRBV7-9 to TRBJ2-7; perhaps TRBD2 as D (6 bases). Germline V gene data show CDR1 as SEHNR and CDR2 as FQNEAQ (reference sequence). The V gene lost 3 bases and the J gene lost 6 bases, with 12 bases spanning the gap. This CDR3 region has 13 residues. The CDR3 here is CASSFWEEAEQYF. CDR3 coding DNA: TGTGCCAGCAGCTTTTGGGAGGAAGCCGAGCAGTACTTC.

The chain joins TRBV11-3 to TRBJ2-1; D remains ambiguous. Looked up from germline, CDR1 is SGHNT and CDR2 is YENEEA. This CDR3 spans 14 amino acids. Trimming cost V 1 base and J 8 bases, with 12 bases left between them. CDR3 in amino acids: CASSLVGSSDEQFF. CDR3 in DNA: TGTGCCAGCAGCTTAGTGGGCAGCTCGGATGAGCAGTTCTTC. Together with reference TRBV11-3 and TRBJ2-1, the CDR3 gives the full variable domain: EAGVVQSPRYKIIEKKQPVAFWCNPISGHNTLYWYLQNLGQGPELLIRYENEEAVDDSQLPKDRFSAERLKGVDSTLKIQPAELGDSAVYLCASSLVGSSDEQFFGPGTRLTVL.

This clone occurred a few times. The V call is TRBV6-1, the J call TRBJ1-5, with 10 bases that match TRBD1. The trim removed 3 bases at V and 5 bases at J, leaving 4 bases unmatched. This CDR3 is built from 15 residues. The V gene's germline CDR1 is MNHNS and CDR2 SASEGT. As DNA, the CDR3 is TGTGCCAGCAGTGAGGCGGGACAGGGGCATCAGCCCCAGCATTTT. Its protein product is CASSEAGQGHQPQHF.

The J gene is TRBJ1-1, the V gene TRBV2; D call uncertain. This CDR3 spans 13 amino acids. V was shortened by 7 bases and J by 4 bases, with 13 bases between the two germline ends. The germline CDR1 and CDR2 sequences are SNHLY and FYNNEI. The CDR3 DNA reads as TGTGCCAGCACCAAGGACCCCGCCACTGAAGCTTTCTTT. Encoded protein: CASTKDPATEAFF.

The V and J genes are TRBV7-6 and TRBJ2-5, with 12 bases fitting TRBD2. V dropped 4 bases and J dropped 5; count of bases not matched to a gene: 8. This CDR3 region has 16 residues. Germline-derived CDR1 and CDR2 are SGHVS and FNYEAQ. CDR3 sequence (DNA): TGTGCCAGCAGCTCCCTAGCGGGGGGGCTCGGTGAGACCCAGTACTTC. Its translation: CASSSLAGGLGETQYF.

The chain joins TRBV19 to TRBJ1-4; a possible D gene is TRBD1 (6 bases). Trimming stripped 4 bases from V and 8 bases from J, with 17 bases between. Germline V gene data show CDR1 as LNHDA and CDR2 as SQIVND (reference sequence). The CDR3 contains 15 residues. In DNA form, the CDR3 reads TGTGCCAGTAGTACGGGGGGGCGCACGGGCGAAAAACTGTTTTTT. Amino acids: CASSTGGRTGEKLFF.

The chain combines TRBV19 with TRBJ2-3, with 7 bases fitting TRBD2. V trimming: 5 bases; J trimming: 0 bases; junction bases outside the gene matches: 5. This CDR3 has 15 amino acids. The germline gives CDR1 LNHDA, CDR2 SQIVND (reference sequence). The CDR3 here is CASSPGLESTDTQYF. The CDR3 nucleotides read TGTGCCAGTAGTCCTGGACTAGAGAGCACAGATACGCAGTATTTT. The full variable domain, completed using reference TRBV19 and TRBJ2-3, is DGGITQSPKYLFRKEGQNVTLSCEQNLNHDAMYWYRQDPGQGLRLIYYSQIVNDFQKGDIAEGYSVSREKKESFPLTVTSAQKNPTAFYLCASSPGLESTDTQYFGPGTRLTVL.

The CDR3 DNA reads TGTGCCAGCTCACAAAACAGGGTCTCCTATAATTCACCCCTCCACTTT. Translating it yields CASSQNRVSYNSPLHF. The rearrangement uses TRBV18 and TRBJ1-6, with D possibly TRBD1 on 6 matching bases. Germline V gene sequence: CDR1 KGHSH, CDR2 LQKENI. The V and J ends lost 4 bases and 0 bases respectively, with 10 bases between them. This CDR3 spans 16 amino acids.

There are a few counts of this clone. The V gene is TRBV15, the J gene TRBJ1-6, with TRBD1 matching 7 bases. CDR3 size: 15 residues. Germline V lookup: CDR1 LNHNV, CDR2 YYDKDF (reference sequence). Trimming removed 3 bases from V and 8 bases from J; junction bases left unmatched: 7. CDR3 loop: CATSRTGPSDSPLHF. The CDR3 region has the DNA TGTGCCACCAGCAGGACAGGGCCGTCCGATTCACCCCTCCACTTT.

The V and J genes are TRBV7-2 and TRBJ2-3; possibly TRBD2 for D (6 bases). Trimming shortened V by 4 bases and J by 4 bases, and 9 bases separated the two germline ends. Germline V gene data show CDR1 as SGHTA and CDR2 as FQGNSA. The CDR3 extends over 13 amino acids. The CDR3 DNA follows: TGTGCCAGCAGCTCAAGACTAGCAGATACGCAGTATTTT. Its translation: CASSSRLADTQYF.

This chain links TRBV5-4 with TRBJ2-2; 9 bases line up with TRBD1. The CDR3 runs 16 residues. CDR1 is SGHNT, CDR2 YYREEE, per germline (reference sequence). V shed 0 bases and J 7 bases; nucleotides not matched to a gene: 7. In nucleotides, the CDR3 is TGTGCCAGCAGCTTGGGGGGACAGGGTCCATACGGGGAGCTGTTTTTT. Protein product: CASSLGGQGPYGELFF.

The genes are TRBV4-2 and TRBJ1-2; no clear D. This CDR3 has 16 amino acids. Germline V CDR1 and CDR2: LGHNA, YNFKEQ. With 1 base removed from V and 1 base from J, the gap between germline ends came to 13 bases. CDR3 nucleotides: TGTGCCAGCAGCCAAGGGTCAAGGCAAAATAACTATGGCTACACCTTC. It specifies CASSQGSRQNNYGYTF.

Details on this clone: The junction differs from germline at one of its ends, possibly a read error. The chain recombines TRBV30 with TRBJ2-1; D is perhaps TRBD1 or TRBD2 (6 bases each). The CDR3 totals 12 residues. The germline V gene has CDR1 GTSNPN and CDR2 SVGIG (reference sequence). This chain's CDR3 is CAWSGTTGKGIF. DNA of the CDR3: TGTGCCTGGAGTGGGACTACAGGGAAGGGGATCTTC.

V is TRBV5-4 and J is TRBJ2-5; TRBD1 or TRBD2 may be the D gene (6 bases each). The germline V gene has CDR1 SGHNT and CDR2 YYREEE (reference sequence). The CDR3 is 14 amino acids. V shed 4 bases and J shed 1 base, with 11 bases lying between them. The CDR3 reads CASSDWGAQETQYF. CDR3 DNA: TGTGCCAGCAGCGATTGGGGGGCCCAAGAGACCCAGTACTTC.

This clone was detected only once. The chain is built from TRBV6-4 and TRBJ1-1; tentatively, D is TRBD1 (5 bases). V lost 5 bases and J 7 bases, leaving 14 bases between the germline ends. This CDR3 is built from 13 residues. In germline, CDR1 is MRHNA, CDR2 SNTAGT. Here the CDR3 DNA reads TGTGCCAGCAGTCTACAGGTAGTGGGTGAAGCTTTCTTT. It yields the protein CASSLQVVGEAFF.

The chain is built from TRBV28 and TRBJ2-5, with TRBD1 matching 8 bases. Germline V gene data show CDR1 as MDHEN and CDR2 as SYDVKM. Trimming at V came to 6 bases and at J to 4 bases, leaving 10 bases not matched to a gene. This CDR3 region has 15 residues. The CDR3 here is CASSPSGGLSETQYF. The CDR3 nucleotides read TGTGCCAGCAGCCCCTCAGGGGGCTTGTCAGAGACCCAGTACTTC. Looking up the rest from reference TRBV28 and TRBJ2-5 gives the full variable domain: DVKVTQSSRYLVKRTGEKVFLECVQDMDHENMFWYRQDPGLGLRLIYFSYDVKMKEKGDIPEGYSVSREKKERFSLILESASTNQTSMYLCASSPSGGLSETQYFGPGTRLLVL.

The gene calls are TRBV6-1 and TRBJ1-1; D remains unclear. The germline CDR1 and CDR2 sequences are MNHNS and SASEGT. Trimming took off 5 bases at V and 7 bases at J, with 14 bases between the two ends. This CDR3 has 13 residues. The CDR3 region is CASSSSGGREAFF. In nucleotides, the CDR3 is TGTGCCAGCAGTTCATCGGGTGGGCGTGAAGCTTTCTTT.

The chain joins TRBV18 to TRBJ2-5, with 8 bases aligning to TRBD1. Germline V gene data show CDR1 as KGHSH and CDR2 as LQKENI. The CDR3 spans 14 residues. The ends lost 6 bases at V and 1 base at J; junction bases unmatched: 4. For the CDR3, the DNA is TGTGCCAGCTCCCCTACAGGGGGCCAAGAGACCCAGTACTTC. It is translated as CASSPTGGQETQYF.

The chain uses TRBV27 and TRBJ2-2; D is perhaps TRBD1 or TRBD2 (5 bases each). The length of the CDR3 is 15 residues. Trimming pared 5 bases from V and 4 bases from J, leaving 14 bases between. Germline V gene sequence: CDR1 MNHEY, CDR2 SMNVEV (reference sequence). CDR3 bases: TGTGCCAGCAGTCCTCGAGGGGTTGTCACCGGGGAGCTGTTTTTT. Amino acids: CASSPRGVVTGELFF.

The chain joins TRBV7-9 to TRBJ1-1; 7 positions agree with TRBD1. The CDR3 has 15 residues. Trimming took 0 bases from V and 1 from J; bases not matched to a gene: 2. Germline CDR1 SEHNR, CDR2 FQNEAQ (reference sequence). As DNA, the CDR3 is TGTGCCAGCAGCTTAGCCACAGGGGAGAACACTGAAGCTTTCTTT. Its protein is CASSLATGENTEAFF. Complete variable domain (other parts from reference TRBV7-9 and TRBJ1-1): DTGVSQNPRHKITKRGQNVTFRCDPISEHNRLYWYRQTLGQGPEFLTYFQNEAQLEKSRLLSDRFSAERPKGSFSTLEIQRTEQGDSAMYLCASSLATGENTEAFFGQGTRLTVV.

V is TRBV18 and J is TRBJ2-7; possibly TRBD2 for D (7 bases). The ends were cut back, 6 bases at V and 1 base at J, with 22 bases in the middle. The CDR3 consists of 17 residues. CDR1 and CDR2 from the germline V gene are KGHSH and LQKENI. CDR3 sequence (DNA): TGTGCCAGCTCCCCGGCTGGGGGGGGGCCCCTGTCCTACGAGCAGTACTTC. Protein product: CASSPAGGGPLSYEQYF.

The chain carries TRBV2 and TRBJ1-2, with TRBD1 matching 11 bases. The CDR3 covers 16 residues. Germline-derived CDR1 and CDR2 are SNHLY and FYNNEI. J gave up 2 bases and V 3 bases, and 5 bases lay outside the gene matches. CDR3 sequence: CASSDPGQGGNYGYTF. The CDR3 nucleotides read TGTGCCAGCAGTGACCCGGGACAGGGGGGGAACTATGGCTACACCTTC.

The chain joins TRBV7-2 to TRBJ1-1, with D tentatively TRBD1 (6 bases). The CDR3 runs to 13 residues. Per germline, CDR1 SGHTA and CDR2 FQGNSA. V lost 4 bases, J lost 6 bases, and 12 bases lay in between. CDR3 amino acids: CASSSLGGAEAFF. The CDR3 nucleotides read TGTGCCAGCAGCTCCCTAGGGGGGGCTGAAGCTTTCTTT. The entire variable domain, with the rest obtained from reference TRBV7-2 and TRBJ1-1, is as follows: GAGVSQSPSNKVTEKGKDVELRCDPISGHTALYWYRQSLGQGLEFLIYFQGNSAPDKSGLPSDRFSAERTGGSVSTLTIQRTQQEDSAVYLCASSSLGGAEAFFGQGTRLTVV.

The chain recombines TRBV9 with TRBJ2-1; D is possibly TRBD1 or TRBD2 (5 bases each). The CDR3 runs 14 residues. From germline, CDR1 is SGDLS and CDR2 YYNGEE. V lost 0 bases and J lost 8, with 12 bases in between. CDR3 loop: CASSVGAGTDEQFF. The CDR3 DNA follows: TGTGCCAGCAGCGTAGGGGCAGGGACGGATGAGCAGTTCTTC.

J is TRBJ1-5 and V is TRBV7-2; weak D call: TRBD1 (5 bases). CDR1 and CDR2 from the germline V gene are SGHTA and FQGNSA. Trimming removed 4 bases at V and 5 bases at J, with 9 bases between. This CDR3 is built from 13 residues. CDR3 nucleotide sequence: TGTGCCAGCAGCTCGGGGGTTGATCAGCCCCAGCATTTT. Translated: CASSSGVDQPQHF.